The rows below give T cell receptor beta chains drawn from one sample of a study of T cells in Graves' hyperthyroidism and ophthalmopathy. TCRdb processed the multiplex PCR reads anew with MiXCR; each CDR3 protein has one entry. The repertoire consists of 450,000 to 550,000 distinct CDR3 sequences, with approximately 25% occurring once and the leading ten covering roughly 10%. Material: blood. Source of these receptors: a woman in her thirties with Graves' ophthalmopathy. The CDR3 runs from the conserved cysteine through the conserved F or W. A D gene is named only where the DNA matches it firmly. Only some rows state a clone size, as once, few, many or a class for expanded clones.

>few|TRBJ2-7|TRBV3-1|TRBD2
TGTGCCAGCAGCCAAGATCCGGGACTAGGGACCTACGAGCAGTACTTC
CASSQDPGLGTYEQYF
>many|TRBJ1-6|TRBV12-3/TRBV12-4|.
TGTGCCAGCAGTTTTAGGACCTCTTCTCCCCTCCACTTT
CASSFRTSSPLHF
>.|TRBJ1-1|TRBV9|TRBD1
TGTGCCAGCGGACAGGGGGCGGCGAACACTGAAGCTTTCTTT
CASGQGAANTEAFF
>.|TRBJ1-1|TRBV18|.
TGTGCCAGCTCACCGTTTAGGGCGAACACTGAAGCTTTCTTT
CASSPFRANTEAFF
>many|TRBJ1-1|TRBV12-3/TRBV12-4|.
TGTGCCAGCAGCCGCTCGCTCGGGGCCACTGAAGCTTTCTTT
CASSRSLGATEAFF
>.|TRBJ2-5|TRBV27|.
TGTGCCAGCAGTTTATCTCTCGGCGGAGAGACCCAGTACTTC
CASSLSLGGETQYF
>many|TRBJ2-7|TRBV7-9|.
TGTGCCAGCAGCTTAGGAGGGGGAGTCCCCGAGCAGTACTTC
CASSLGGGVPEQYF
>.|TRBJ1-1|TRBV19|.
TGTGCCAGTAGACCCGCAACCATGAACACTGAAGCTTTCTTT
CASRPATMNTEAFF
>few|TRBJ2-7|TRBV18|.
TGTGCCAGCTCCCCGGCCAGCGTGCCCTACGAGCAGTACTTC
CASSPASVPYEQYF
>many|TRBJ1-5|TRBV24-1|TRBD1
TGTGCCACCAGTGACTCGGGACAGGGGAGCATCGGGGATCAGCCCCAGCATTTT
CATSDSGQGSIGDQPQHF
>many|TRBJ2-7|TRBV27|TRBD2
TGTGCCAGCAGTTCCGGGACTAGCGTTTACGAGCAGTACTTC
CASSSGTSVYEQYF
>few|TRBJ2-2|TRBV5-1|.
TGCGCCAGCAGCTTGGTGCGGACAGTAAACACCGGGGAGCTGTTTTTT
CASSLVRTVNTGELFF